This is a list of T cell receptor beta chains from one sample in a study of T cell responses to AZD1222 COVID-19 vaccine. Measured with immunoSEQ multiplex PCR; TCRdb has only the in-frame clones, and not every one. The profile covers 95,000 to 150,000 clones, with approximately 90% appearing a single time and 1.7% taken by the ten largest. Sequences were derived from peripheral blood, sampled on day 0 of AZD1222 vaccination. These receptors all stem from an adult in good health. Each CDR3 is given with its conserved first and last residue. A D gene is named only where the DNA matches it firmly. Clone size is not always given. Where it is, it says once, few, many or a class for expanded clones.

clone size | D gene | J gene | V gene | CDR3 protein | CDR3 DNA
NA | NA | TRBJ2-1 | TRBV7-8 | CASGNKGSNEQFF | TGTGCCAGCGGCAACAAGGGGTCGAATGAGCAGTTCTTC
NA | NA | TRBJ2-5 | TRBV11-3 | CASSSRGNQETQYF | TGTGCCAGCAGCTCCCGGGGGAACCAAGAGACCCAGTACTTC
NA | TRBD1 | TRBJ2-1 | TRBV5-1 | CASSLKTGADEQFF | TGCGCCAGCAGCTTAAAGACAGGGGCGGATGAGCAGTTCTTC
NA | NA | TRBJ2-3 | TRBV10-1 | CASSERGIADTQYF | TGCGCCAGCAGTGAGCGGGGGATCGCAGATACGCAGTATTTT
NA | NA | TRBJ1-6 | TRBV5-4 | CASSLNTPLAGSPLHF | TGTGCCAGCAGCTTGAATACTCCCCTGGCTGGTTCACCCCTCCACTTT
NA | NA | TRBJ2-2 | TRBV5-1 | CASSRAPNTGELFF | TGCGCCAGCAGTAGGGCCCCGAACACCGGGGAGCTGTTTTTT
NA | TRBD1 | TRBJ1-2 | TRBV24-1 | CATEGTGYGYTF | TGTGCCACCGAGGGGACAGGGTATGGCTACACCTTC
NA | NA | TRBJ1-2 | TRBV19 | CASSVTGYGYTF | TGTGCCAGTAGCGTCACAGGTTATGGCTACACCTTC
few | NA | TRBJ2-1 | TRBV7-3 | CASSLNPNEQFF | TGTGCCAGCAGCCTAAACCCCAATGAGCAGTTCTTC
NA | NA | TRBJ2-3 | TRBV7-9 | CASSQPGGGSGLSTDTQYF | TGTGCCAGCAGCCAACCCGGGGGCGGAAGCGGGTTATCCACAGATACGCAGTATTTT
NA | NA | TRBJ1-3 | TRBV6-5 | CASSYDSGNTIYF | TGTGCCAGCAGTTACGACTCTGGAAACACCATATATTTT
NA | NA | TRBJ1-4 | TRBV18 | CASSPRGGPATNEKLFF | TGTGCCAGCTCACCGAGGGGGGGGCCAGCAACTAATGAAAAACTGTTTTTT
NA | TRBD2 | TRBJ2-1 | TRBV27 | CASKIGTSGRNEQFF | TGTGCCAGCAAGATCGGGACTAGCGGGAGAAATGAGCAGTTCTTC
NA | NA | TRBJ2-5 | TRBV5-1 | CASSLQPGGMAGETQYF | TGCGCCAGCAGCTTGCAGCCAGGCGGGATGGCGGGGGAGACCCAGTACTTC
NA | NA | TRBJ1-2 | TRBV19 | CASTTEKGGVGHYGYTF | TGTGCCAGTACCACCGAAAAAGGGGGGGTCGGGCACTATGGCTACACCTTC
NA | NA | TRBJ1-3 | TRBV7-9 | CASSPRIDSGNTIYF | TGTGCCAGCAGCCCTCGAATAGACTCTGGAAACACCATATATTTT
NA | TRBD1 | TRBJ2-7 | TRBV6-6 | CASREQGDFGEQYF | TGTGCCAGCCGGGAACAGGGGGATTTTGGCGAGCAGTACTTC
NA | NA | TRBJ1-1 | TRBV30 | CAWTPGGFEAFF | TGTGCCTGGACCCCGGGGGGGTTTGAAGCTTTCTTT
NA | NA | TRBJ2-7 | TRBV4-1 | CASSQVNEYSYEQYF | TGCGCCAGCAGCCAAGTCAATGAATACTCCTACGAGCAGTACTTC
NA | TRBD1 | TRBJ1-1 | TRBV5-4 | CASSTYYRGDTEAFF | TGTGCCAGCAGCACCTATTACAGGGGGGACACTGAAGCTTTCTTT
NA | NA | TRBJ1-1 | TRBV9 | CASSVGRYTEAFF | TGTGCCAGCAGCGTAGGCAGGTACACTGAAGCTTTCTTT
NA | NA | TRBJ1-2 | TRBV10-3 | CAISEGTGHGYTF | TGTGCCATCAGTGAGGGAACAGGGCATGGCTACACCTTC
NA | NA | TRBJ1-1 | TRBV3-1/TRBV3-2 | CASSPQGGRDTEAFF | TGTGCCAGCAGCCCTCAGGGCGGCAGGGACACTGAAGCTTTCTTT
NA | NA | TRBJ2-1 | TRBV7-9 | CASSLVGSYNEQFF | TGTGCCAGCAGCTTAGTTGGGTCCTACAATGAGCAGTTCTTC
NA | TRBD1 | TRBJ2-7 | TRBV30 | CACSGTGVYEQYF | TGTGCCTGTTCCGGGACAGGGGTCTACGAGCAGTACTTC